This is a list of T cell receptor beta chains from one sample in a study of radiotherapy plus CTLA-4 blockade in lung cancer. Libraries were prepared by immunoSEQ multiplex PCR; TCRdb keeps only in-frame clonotypes and omits some of them. The repertoire has roughly 88,000 clones, roughly 80% of them found once; the top ten carry around 0.9%. The sample consisted of peripheral blood, taken from a patient treated with radiotherapy plus ipilimumab. The receptors stem from a human donor with non-small cell lung cancer who had stable disease on radiotherapy plus ipilimumab. Both conserved end residues are part of each CDR3. Each record gives: V gene, J gene, D gene, clone size, CDR3 DNA, CDR3 protein. The D gene is left open where the match is weak. Only some rows state a clone size, as once, few, many or a class for expanded clones.

>TRBV9|TRBJ2-1|NA|NA
TGTGCCAGCAGCGTAGTGGCAGGGAGTGAGCAGTTCTTC
CASSVVAGSEQFF
>TRBV9|TRBJ2-7|TRBD1|NA
TGTGCCAGCAGCGTTAAGGGGGCGGGCGAGCAGTACTTC
CASSVKGAGEQYF
>TRBV7-9|TRBJ2-1|TRBD1|NA
TGTGCCAGCAGCTTAACAGGGGTCGATGAGCAGTTCTTC
CASSLTGVDEQFF
>TRBV6-5|TRBJ1-2|TRBD1|NA
TGTGCCAGCAGTTCCGCCGGGACAGGGGGGGGTGGCTACACCTTC
CASSSAGTGGGGYTF
>TRBV6-6|TRBJ2-3|NA|NA
TGTGCCAGCAGTGGGACGCGCACAGATACGCAGTATTTT
CASSGTRTDTQYF
>TRBV7-3|TRBJ1-2|NA|NA
TGTGCCAGCAGCTTATTGGGCGGAGGGGTTTTAGAAGGCTACACCTTC
CASSLLGGGVLEGYTF
>TRBV30|TRBJ2-5|NA|once
TGTGCCTGCCCCTCTATAGGGAAAGAGACCCAGTACTTC
CACPSIGKETQYF
>TRBV9|TRBJ2-5|NA|NA
TGTGCCAGCAGCTCCCCCGGGGGCAGAGAGACCCAGTACTTC
CASSSPGGRETQYF
>TRBV14|TRBJ2-3|TRBD2|NA
TGTGCCAGCAGCTTCGGGGGGGGCACAGATACGCAGTATTTT
CASSFGGGTDTQYF
>TRBV15|TRBJ1-5|NA|once
TGTGCCACCAGCATCGCGTATGATCAGCCCCAGCATTTT
CATSIAYDQPQHF
>TRBV6-6|TRBJ1-4|TRBD1|few
TGTGCCAGCAGGTGGACAGGGGGTGAAAAACTGTTTTTT
CASRWTGGEKLFF
>TRBV4-1|TRBJ1-3|NA|NA
TGCGCCAGCAGCCACCTCCGGACGAGGTCAAGGGGGAACACCATATATTTT
CASSHLRTRSRGNTIYF
>TRBV10-3|TRBJ1-1|NA|few
TGTGCCATCAGTGAGTCTGGGGGCCCTGAAGCTTTCTTT
CAISESGGPEAFF
>TRBV11-1|TRBJ1-1|NA|NA
TGTGCCAGCAGCTTAACCCTGGGGGGCACTGAAGCTTTCTTT
CASSLTLGGTEAFF
>TRBV4-1|TRBJ1-3|TRBD1|NA
TGCGCCAGCAGCCAAGACACAGGGGGCTTCATCAGGGCTGGAAACACCATATATTTT
CASSQDTGGFIRAGNTIYF
>TRBV5-1|TRBJ2-3|NA|NA
TGCGCCAGCAGCTTGGAAGTGCGCAGCACAGATACGCAGTATTTT
CASSLEVRSTDTQYF
>TRBV2|TRBJ1-5|TRBD1|NA
TGTGCCAGCAAAGGGACAGGGGGGGATTGGCAGCCCCAGCATTTT
CASKGTGGDWQPQHF
>TRBV9|TRBJ2-1|TRBD2|NA
TGTGCCAGCAGCGTAGTAGCGGGCGCCTACAATGAGCAGTTCTTC
CASSVVAGAYNEQFF
>TRBV28|TRBJ2-7|NA|NA
TGTGCCAGCAGACCACAAGCCGGGTCGGCCTACGAGCAGTACTTC
CASRPQAGSAYEQYF
>TRBV2|TRBJ2-1|TRBD2|NA
TGTGCCAGCAGTGGGGCGGGGTCTCGGGGGGAAGAGCAGTTCTTC
CASSGAGSRGEEQFF
>TRBV6-1|TRBJ2-7|NA|NA
TGTGCCAGCAGTGATTTTCTGGGGGCAGGGGAGCAGTACTTC
CASSDFLGAGEQYF
>TRBV6-4|TRBJ2-7|NA|NA
TGTGCCACCTTCACGAAGTTGGAGAACTCCTACGAGCAGTACTTC
CATFTKLENSYEQYF
>TRBV4-1|TRBJ2-3|NA|NA
TGCGCCAGCAGCCCCGACACAGATACGCAGTATTTT
CASSPDTDTQYF
>TRBV7-7|TRBJ2-5|NA|NA
TGTGCCAGCAGGGATGCTTGGGGAGAGACCCAGTACTTC
CASRDAWGETQYF
>TRBV2|TRBJ2-5|TRBD1|once
TGTGCCAGCAGGGAGCAGGGGGCAGGGCTGGAGACCCAGTACTTC
CASREQGAGLETQYF
>TRBV7-2|TRBJ1-5|NA|once
TGTGCCAGCAGCTCACCGGGGGGCAGAGGGACGAATCAGCCCCAGCATTTT
CASSSPGGRGTNQPQHF
>TRBV5-1|TRBJ2-7|TRBD2|NA
TGCGCCAGCAGCTTGGGAGTGACTAGCGTCTACGAGCAGTACTTC
CASSLGVTSVYEQYF
>TRBV30|TRBJ1-1|TRBD1|once
TGTGCCTGGGACTTTGGGACAGGGAGGACTGAAGCTTTCTTT
CAWDFGTGRTEAFF
>TRBV5-1|TRBJ1-1|NA|NA
TGCGCCAGCAGCTTGGCGTCAGGGGCGCTGAACACTGAAGCTTTCTTT
CASSLASGALNTEAFF
>TRBV5-1|TRBJ2-7|NA|NA
TGCGCCAGCAGGCCACCGGGACGGGGATCTTACGAGCAGTACTTC
CASRPPGRGSYEQYF
>TRBV29-1|TRBJ2-1|NA|once
TGCAGCGTTGAGGGCGAGCAGAGTTACAATGAGCAGTTCTTC
CSVEGEQSYNEQFF
>TRBV28|TRBJ1-2|TRBD1|NA
TGTGCCAGCAGAAGACAGGGAGGATACTATGGCTACACCTTC
CASRRQGGYYGYTF
>TRBV11-2|TRBJ2-3|TRBD2|NA
TGTGCCAGCAGCGGGCGACTAGCGGGGGGTCCCAATACGCAGTATTTT
CASSGRLAGGPNTQYF
>TRBV29-1|TRBJ2-1|TRBD2|NA
TGCAGCGTTGGTATGATAGCGGGAGTTGGCAATGAGCAGTTCTTC
CSVGMIAGVGNEQFF
>TRBV6-1|TRBJ1-1|NA|NA
TGTGCCAGCAGTGATGAGCGGGCGGCGGAAGCTTTCTTT
CASSDERAAEAFF
>TRBV4-2|TRBJ2-3|TRBD2|NA
TGTGCCAGCAGCCAAGATCGGTGGACTAGTAAAGGAGATACGCAGTATTTT
CASSQDRWTSKGDTQYF
>TRBV10-3|TRBJ2-3|NA|NA
TGTGCCATCAGCTCGGGCACAGATACGCAGTATTTT
CAISSGTDTQYF
>TRBV4-1|TRBJ2-5|NA|NA
TGCGCCAGCAGCCAAGTTAATTACGGGAAAGAGACCCAGTACTTC
CASSQVNYGKETQYF
>TRBV18|TRBJ2-6|NA|NA
TGTGCCAGCTCACCATGGACAGCCTCTGGGGCCAACGTCCTGACTTTC
CASSPWTASGANVLTF
>TRBV4-1|TRBJ2-3|NA|NA
TGCGCCAGCAGCCAAGAAGGGGGGGCGTATACGCAGTATTTT
CASSQEGGAYTQYF
>TRBV14|TRBJ2-1|NA|NA
TGTGCCAGCAGCCAGCAACCGGGAGTAAGCAATGAGCAGTTCTTC
CASSQQPGVSNEQFF
>TRBV2|TRBJ2-5|NA|NA
TGTGCCAGCAGTGCCGGGACACAGCAAGAGACCCAGTACTTC
CASSAGTQQETQYF
>TRBV6-1|TRBJ1-2|NA|NA
TGTGCCAGCAGTGAAGCGGACTTTATCTATGGCTACACCTTC
CASSEADFIYGYTF
>TRBV28|TRBJ1-5|NA|NA
TGTGCCAGCAAGAAGGATAGCAATCAGCCCCAGCATTTT
CASKKDSNQPQHF
>TRBV6-1|TRBJ2-7|NA|NA
TGTGCCAGCACTCAAACGGGTAGTTCAACCTACGAGCAGTACTTC
CASTQTGSSTYEQYF
>TRBV6-5|TRBJ1-3|TRBD1|NA
TGTGCCAGCAGAGTAAGACAGGGGGCTCTAAACACCATATATTTT
CASRVRQGALNTIYF
>TRBV5-1|TRBJ1-6|TRBD1|once
TGCGCCAGCAGCTTGGAGGGGCCCACAGGGGGTAATTCACCCCTCCACTTT
CASSLEGPTGGNSPLHF
>TRBV10-1|TRBJ1-1|NA|NA
TGCGCCAGCAGTGAGGAAGGTAACACTGAAGCTTTCTTT
CASSEEGNTEAFF
>TRBV7-6|TRBJ2-5|NA|once
TGTGCCAGCAGCCCACAAAGACTAGGGGGGGTAGAGACCCAGTACTTC
CASSPQRLGGVETQYF
>TRBV9|TRBJ2-1|NA|NA
TGTGCCAGCAGCGTAGCTGGGGAACCCTACAATGAGCAGTTCTTC
CASSVAGEPYNEQFF